This T cell receptor (beta chain) was obtained from a study of T cell changes during pregnancy in multiple sclerosis. The ends were cut back, 4 bases at V and 1 base at J, with 10 bases in the middle. Per germline, CDR1 LGHNA and CDR2 YNFKEQ. The CDR3 is made up of 14 amino acids. Libraries were prepared by immunoSEQ multiplex PCR; TCRdb keeps only in-frame clonotypes and omits some of them. Here the sample spans 95,000 to 100,000 clones, approximately 91% being singletons. The rearrangement uses TRBV4-2 and TRBJ1-1, with TRBD1 as a possible D gene (5 bases). The sequence was obtained from a female donor with multiple sclerosis, enrolled in a pregnancy study. The starting material was peripheral blood, obtained in the second trimester of pregnancy. The CDR3: CASSRGVENTEAFF. The DNA of the CDR3 is TGTGCCAGCAGCCGGGGGGTGGAGAACACTGAAGCTTTCTTT.